Listed below are T cell receptor beta chains from one sample, sequenced in a study of memory CD4+ T cells and cytomegalovirus serostatus. Data came from immunoSEQ multiplex PCR; TCRdb stores just in-frame clones and leaves some out. The sample includes 46,000 or so clones, roughly 80% of them seen just once. Sample: memory CD4+ T cells from blood. The source is an adult in good health and CMV-seronegative. Both conserved end residues are part of each CDR3. The order of the fields is clone size, D gene, J gene, V gene, CDR3 DNA, CDR3 protein. D genes are given only for firm matches. Size tells how often a clone was seen (once, few, many) or the class of an expanded clone, and some rows leave it out.

>.|TRBD1|TRBJ1-1|TRBV18
TGTGCCAGCTCACCGACAGGGGCGGGAAACACTGAAGCTTTCTTT
CASSPTGAGNTEAFF
>few|TRBD1|TRBJ2-3|TRBV5-1
TGCGCCAGCAGCCTCGACAGGGGGATTCGCACAGATACGCAGTATTTT
CASSLDRGIRTDTQYF
>.|TRBD1|TRBJ1-1|TRBV5-1
TGCGCCAGCAGCGTGGATTTTGGGACAGGAATGAACACTGAAGCTTTCTTT
CASSVDFGTGMNTEAFF
>.|TRBD2|TRBJ2-3|TRBV4-3
TGCGCCAGCAGCCAAGGAAGCGGGGGGGCCGTAGATACGCAGTATTTT
CASSQGSGGAVDTQYF
>.|TRBD1|TRBJ1-4|TRBV28
TGTGCCAGCAGTTTCCCCCAGGGGGCAACTAATGAAAAACTGTTTTTT
CASSFPQGATNEKLFF
>.|.|TRBJ1-2|TRBV7-9
TGTGCCAGCAGCTGGACAGCTAACTATGGCTACACCTTC
CASSWTANYGYTF
>.|.|TRBJ2-5|TRBV5-1
TGCGCCAGCAGCATGGGGGATGAAGAGACCCAGTACTTC
CASSMGDEETQYF
>.|.|TRBJ2-7|TRBV29-1
TGCAGCGTTGCATTGGCCCGTGAAAGCGAGCAGTACTTC
CSVALARESEQYF
>.|TRBD2|TRBJ2-3|TRBV7-3
TGTGCCAGCAGCGGGGGGGGTGCAGATACGCAGTATTTT
CASSGGGADTQYF
>.|.|TRBJ2-3|TRBV5-1
TGCGCCAGCAGCTCCGCAGGGACCCCAGATACGCAGTATTTT
CASSSAGTPDTQYF
>few|.|TRBJ1-4|TRBV4-1
TGCGCCAGCAGCCAATTTCCGACGGTGAAGACAACTAATGAAAAACTGTTTTTT
CASSQFPTVKTTNEKLFF
>.|TRBD1|TRBJ1-1|TRBV6-6
TGTGCCAGCAGTCGAACAGGGGAGGCCACTGAAGCTCTCTTT
CASSRTGEATEALF
>.|TRBD1|TRBJ2-7|TRBV6-6
TGTGCCAGCAGTTACTCTTTCATCGGACAGGGATCCGAGCAGTACTTC
CASSYSFIGQGSEQYF
>few|.|TRBJ1-2|TRBV19
TGTGCCAGTAGTATTGGGGGTGGCGGTGGCTACACCTTC
CASSIGGGGGYTF
>.|TRBD1|TRBJ2-7|TRBV28
TGTGCCAGCAGTATCCTCGGGACAGGGGTCCCCGAGCAGTACTTC
CASSILGTGVPEQYF
>.|TRBD2|TRBJ2-3|TRBV25-1
TGTGCCAGCACCCACCAGGAGCGGGGGCCTTCCACAGATACGCAGTATTTT
CASTHQERGPSTDTQYF
>.|.|TRBJ1-1|TRBV10-2
TGCGCCAGCGTTGGGGGGCTTCACACTGAAGCTTTCTTT
CASVGGLHTEAFF
>.|TRBD1|TRBJ2-3|TRBV11-2
TGTGCCAGCAGCCCGACAGGGGGCGGACCCCCACATGGAGATACGCAGTATTTT
CASSPTGGGPPHGDTQYF
>.|.|TRBJ2-2|TRBV28
TGTGCCAGCAGTTTAAGGGGCCGACTTGGCACCGGGGAGCTGTTTTTT
CASSLRGRLGTGELFF
>.|.|TRBJ1-4|TRBV5-4
TGTGCCAGCAGCTTGTCGGCCGGGCGTGAAAAACTGTTTTTT
CASSLSAGREKLFF
>.|.|TRBJ1-2|TRBV6-1
TGTGCCAGCAGTGAAGGTCCCCAACAGGGATGGGGCTACACCTTC
CASSEGPQQGWGYTF
>.|TRBD1|TRBJ1-5|TRBV27
TGTGCCAGCTTGACGGGGGACAGGGGATATCAGCCCCAGCATTTT
CASLTGDRGYQPQHF
>.|.|TRBJ2-6|TRBV10-2
TGCGCCAGCAGTGAGTCGAGGGTGCTAAGGGCCAACGTCCTGACTTTC
CASSESRVLRANVLTF
>.|.|TRBJ1-1|TRBV6-5
TGTGCCAGCAGTCGCAGCAACACTGAAGCTTTCTTT
CASSRSNTEAFF
>.|.|TRBJ1-1|TRBV19
TGTGCCAGTAGCGCCCCCGGGACCTGGGAGACTGAAGCTTTCTTT
CASSAPGTWETEAFF
>.|.|TRBJ1-6|TRBV27
TGTGCCACCAAAACATTCTCCTATAATTCACCCCTCCACTTT
CATKTFSYNSPLHF
>.|.|TRBJ2-7|TRBV11-2
TGTGCCAGCAGCTTAGTCGGCGTGGGCTACGAGCAGTACTTC
CASSLVGVGYEQYF
>.|.|TRBJ2-2|TRBV19
TGTGCCAGTACCCAAACAGGGAACACCGGGGAGCTGTTTTTT
CASTQTGNTGELFF
>.|TRBD2|TRBJ2-5|TRBV7-8
TGTGCCAGCGGGCCGGCCCCGGGGGGGCCGAGGCAAGAGACCCAGTACTTC
CASGPAPGGPRQETQYF
>.|.|TRBJ1-5|TRBV28
TGTGCCAGCAGGCCACAGGGAGGCAATCAGCCCCAGCATTTT
CASRPQGGNQPQHF
>.|.|TRBJ1-5|TRBV30
TGTGCCTGGGGAATGGGCTATCAGCCCCAGCATTTT
CAWGMGYQPQHF
>.|.|TRBJ1-2|TRBV5-4
TGTGCCAGCACCCCGAGGGGGGGCGCCTTGGGCTACACCTTC
CASTPRGGALGYTF
>.|TRBD1|TRBJ2-1|TRBV30
TGTGCCTGGACCCCCCGGGACAGGGGCTACAATGAGCAGTTCTTC
CAWTPRDRGYNEQFF
>once|.|TRBJ2-5|TRBV7-2
TGTGCCAGCAGCTTAAGCCCGTCCCGGGCCCAGTACTTC
CASSLSPSRAQYF
>.|.|TRBJ1-6|TRBV7-8
TGTGCCAGCAGCTTAGCAGGGTGGGATTCACCCCTCCACTTT
CASSLAGWDSPLHF
>.|.|TRBJ2-7|TRBV28
TGTGCCAGCTCAAATGGGGCGGATTCCTACGAGCAGTACTTC
CASSNGADSYEQYF
>once|.|TRBJ1-3|TRBV6-1
TGTGCCAGCAGTGCCTTCCCCGGCTCTGGAAACACCATATATTTT
CASSAFPGSGNTIYF
>.|TRBD1|TRBJ2-7|TRBV28
TGTGCCAGCCGATCGACAGGGTTGGGCGAGCAGTACTTC
CASRSTGLGEQYF
>.|.|TRBJ1-4|TRBV5-4
TGTGCCAGCAGCCAAGATGGGCAGGGTAATGAAAAACTGTTTTTT
CASSQDGQGNEKLFF
>once|.|TRBJ2-3|TRBV4-3
TGCGCCAGCAGCCAAGAGGTGGCCACAGATACGCAGTATTTT
CASSQEVATDTQYF
>.|.|TRBJ2-2|TRBV7-3
TGTGCCAGCAGCTACGCAGGGCGGACCGGGGAGCTGTTTTTT
CASSYAGRTGELFF
>.|.|TRBJ1-2|TRBV7-2
TGTGCCAGCAGCTTATCCCTCCCAGGGGTCTATGGCTACACCTTC
CASSLSLPGVYGYTF
>.|.|TRBJ1-4|TRBV6-5
TGTGCCAGCAGTTACTCGACGCGAAGTAATGAAAAACTGTTTTTT
CASSYSTRSNEKLFF
>.|TRBD1|TRBJ1-6|TRBV7-3
TGTGCCAGCAGCTTAATTGGAGGGGGCGTATCACCCCTCCACTTT
CASSLIGGGVSPLHF
>.|TRBD1|TRBJ2-2|TRBV5-4
TGTGCCAGCAGCTCACTCCAGGGGGAACGGTCCGGGGAGCTGTTTTTT
CASSSLQGERSGELFF
>.|.|TRBJ1-5|TRBV28
TGTGCCAGCAGGCGGGGAGGGGGGAGAAATCAGCCCCAGCATTTT
CASRRGGGRNQPQHF
>.|.|TRBJ1-5|TRBV15
TGTGCCACCAGCAGACAGGGTCAGCCCCAGCATTTT
CATSRQGQPQHF
>.|.|TRBJ1-6|TRBV7-6
TGTGCCAGCAGCTTAGGATCAAATTCACCCCTCCACTTT
CASSLGSNSPLHF
>.|.|TRBJ2-7|TRBV4-3
TGCGCCAGCAGCCAAGTGTTAGGGTCGTCCTACGAGCAGTACTTC
CASSQVLGSSYEQYF
>.|TRBD1|TRBJ2-7|TRBV19
TGTGCCAGTAGAGGGACAGGCTACGAGCAGTACTTC
CASRGTGYEQYF
>.|TRBD1|TRBJ1-2|TRBV6-5
TGTGCCAGCAGTTCACCGGGACAGGGGGCAAATGATGGCTACACCTTC
CASSSPGQGANDGYTF
>.|.|TRBJ1-1|TRBV11-2
TGTGCCAGCAGCTTAGGGGTGAACACTGAAGCTTTCTTT
CASSLGVNTEAFF
>.|.|TRBJ1-3|TRBV7-9
TGTGCCAGCAGCTTAGAATACACGACAAGGAACTCTGGAAACACCATATATTTT
CASSLEYTTRNSGNTIYF
>.|.|TRBJ1-4|TRBV13
TGTGCCAGCAGCTTAAGGGGTCCTAATGAAAAACTGTTTTTT
CASSLRGPNEKLFF
>.|TRBD1|TRBJ2-3|TRBV14
TGTGCCAGCAGCCGGGGACAGCAGAGCACAGATACGCAGTATTTT
CASSRGQQSTDTQYF
>.|.|TRBJ1-4|TRBV7-6
TGTGCCAGCAGCTTAGGGAGGTCCCGTCTGTTTTTT
CASSLGRSRLFF
>.|.|TRBJ1-6|TRBV9
TGTGCCAGCAGCGTAGGGGCTTATAGGGATAATTCACCCCTCCACTTT
CASSVGAYRDNSPLHF
>.|.|TRBJ1-1|TRBV5-6
TGTGCCAGCAGCCGCATTTTGGGGGGCCCCAACACTGAAGCTTTCTTT
CASSRILGGPNTEAFF